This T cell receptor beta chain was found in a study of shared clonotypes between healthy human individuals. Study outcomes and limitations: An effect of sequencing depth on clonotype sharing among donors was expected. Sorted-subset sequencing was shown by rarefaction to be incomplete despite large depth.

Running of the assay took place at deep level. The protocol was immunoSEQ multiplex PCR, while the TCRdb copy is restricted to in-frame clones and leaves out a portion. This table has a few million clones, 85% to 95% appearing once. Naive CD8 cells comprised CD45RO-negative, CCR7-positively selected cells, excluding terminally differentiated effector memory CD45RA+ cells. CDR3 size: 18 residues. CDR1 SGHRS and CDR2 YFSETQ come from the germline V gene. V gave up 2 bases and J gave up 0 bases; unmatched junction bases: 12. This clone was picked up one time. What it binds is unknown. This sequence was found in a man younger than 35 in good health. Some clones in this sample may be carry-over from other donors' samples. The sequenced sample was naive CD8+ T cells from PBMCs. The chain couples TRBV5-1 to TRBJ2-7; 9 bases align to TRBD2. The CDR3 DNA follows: TGCGCCAGCAGCTTACGGGCAGCGGGAGGACTAATCTCCTACGAGCAGTACTTC. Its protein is CASSLRAAGGLISYEQYF.